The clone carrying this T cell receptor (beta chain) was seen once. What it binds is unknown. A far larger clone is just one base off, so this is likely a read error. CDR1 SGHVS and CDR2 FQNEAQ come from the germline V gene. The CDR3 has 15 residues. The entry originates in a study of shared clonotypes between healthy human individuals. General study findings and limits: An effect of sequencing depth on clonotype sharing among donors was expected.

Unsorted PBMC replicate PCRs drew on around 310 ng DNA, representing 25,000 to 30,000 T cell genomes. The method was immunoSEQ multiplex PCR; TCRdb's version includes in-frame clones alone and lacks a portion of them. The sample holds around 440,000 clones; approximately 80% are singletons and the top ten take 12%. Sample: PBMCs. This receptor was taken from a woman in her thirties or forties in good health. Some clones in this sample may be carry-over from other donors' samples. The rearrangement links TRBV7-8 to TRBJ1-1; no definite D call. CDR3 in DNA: TGTGTCAGCAGCCCTTCCACTTCACGAGTTGAGTGGTCTTTCTTT. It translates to CVSSPSTSRVEWSFF. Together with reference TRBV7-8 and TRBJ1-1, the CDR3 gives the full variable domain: GAGVSQSPRYKVAKRGQDVALRCDPISGHVSLFWYQQALGQGPEFLTYFQNEAQLDKSGLPSDRFFAERPEGSVSTLKIQRTQQEDSAVYLCVSSPSTSRVEWSFFGQGTRLTVV.